The present T cell receptor (beta chain) was sequenced within a study of cytomegalovirus exposure and HLA in healthy donors. A word on this clone: Its cognate antigen is unknown.

The donors belonged to the roughly 120-subject validation cohort, separate from the roughly 670-subject first cohort. The protocol was immunoSEQ multiplex PCR, while the TCRdb copy is restricted to in-frame clones and leaves out a portion. The sample carries over 250,000 clones, approximately 83% recorded once. Broader study findings: The tendency of first-cohort TCR clusters to co-occur in the 120 or so validation repertoires was the finding of a later analysis. Rare TCR sequences predominated, though certain public TCRs were found in many donors.

Germline V gene sequence: CDR1 SGHVS, CDR2 FNYEAQ. The CDR3 spans 14 residues. Trimming removed 2 bases at V and 6 bases at J, with 14 bases between. The chain has TRBV7-6 and TRBJ2-7; D is possibly TRBD2 (6 bases). The sequencing sample was made of PBMCs. This TCR was recovered from a woman aged 18-30 years in good health and CMV-seronegative. The CDR3 DNA reads as TGTGCCAGCAGCTTATCCGGGAGTTCAGGCGAGCAGTACTTC. Its translation is CASSLSGSSGEQYF.